This T cell receptor (beta chain) was identified during a study of blood T cell repertoires in COVID-19. Study-level information: Some COVID-19 samples were acute and others convalescent; all came from the United States, Italy and Spain. Nucleic acid was either cDNA or gDNA, and it came from T cells, B-cell-depleted T cells, or PBMCs.

CDR3 length equals 15 residues. Germline trimming cut 0 bases from V and 1 base from J; bases unmatched to any gene: 5. In germline, CDR1 is GTSNPN, CDR2 SVGIG (reference sequence). TCRdb's table, derived via immunoSEQ multiplex PCR, lists solely in-frame clones and lacks some. The sample records 260,000 or so clones, approximately 90% being singletons. This receptor was obtained from a woman aged 40 to 50 with acute COVID-19. V and J are TRBV30 and TRBJ2-7, with 8 bases that match TRBD1. The sample taken for sequencing was PBMCs or T cells enriched from blood (not recorded which). CDR3 in DNA: TGTGCCTGGAGTGTACGCAGGGGGCTTTCCTACGAGCAGTACTTC. Residues: CAWSVRRGLSYEQYF. Looking up the rest from reference TRBV30 and TRBJ2-7 gives the full variable domain: SQTIHQWPATLVQPVGSPLSLECTVEGTSNPNLYWYRQAAGRGLQLLFYSVGIGQISSEVPQNLSASRPQDRQFILSSKKLLLSDSGFYLCAWSVRRGLSYEQYFGPGTRLTVT.